This record concerns one T cell receptor beta chain sequence. This CDR3 has 14 amino acids. The junction had 2 bases not matched to a gene; V was cut back by 4 bases and J by 4 bases. The germline gives CDR1 SNHLY, CDR2 FYNNEI. This specimen belongs to a study of cytotoxic CD8 clonotypes in ibrutinib-treated CLL. Across the study: Included were 11 to 12 relapsed/refractory and approximately 15 treatment-naive patients, of whom around 17 were IGHV unmutated. After median around six years, about 14 stayed in remission, about 12 progressed; responses approximately 24 partial, 2 complete.

Investigators sought sequencing depths of between 1 in 200,000 and 1 in 1 million T cells. Profiling relied on immunoSEQ multiplex PCR, and the TCRdb table lists in-frame clones only, not all of them. The repertoire holds approximately 140,000 clones, with about 72% as singletons. The chain is built from TRBV2 and TRBJ2-7; 12 nucleotides line up with TRBD2. The specimen was PBMCs, collected after 12 months of ibrutinib treatment. This TCR was recovered from a human donor with chronic lymphocytic leukemia. The CDR3 is CASSGLAGAYEQYF. In DNA, the CDR3 is TGTGCCAGCAGTGGACTAGCGGGAGCATACGAGCAGTACTTC.